This TCR beta chain is drawn from a study of siplizumab effects on memory and regulatory T cells. The V end lost 4 bases, the J end lost 6 bases, and 13 bases lay between the germline ends. CDR3 length: 14 residues. The V gene's germline CDR1 is MRHNA and CDR2 SNTAGT. This clone was seen once. Its antigen is unknown. Sequencing was performed on unstimulated naive, memory, effector memory and TEMRA subsets derived from a few donor pairs. Overall study results and limits: About 80-97% of proliferating CD4+ or CD8+ clones had no assignable naive or memory phenotype.

This table comes from immunoSEQ multiplex PCR, and its TCRdb copy is limited to in-frame clones, with some not included. This table has 70,000 to 95,000 clones, about 96% appearing once. The rearrangement joins TRBV6-4 to TRBJ1-5, with D possibly TRBD1 on 6 matching bases. Sequencing input: naive CD4+ T cells sorted from blood. The sequence was obtained from a human donor in good health. The CDR3 sequence is CASSGGQTAQPQHF. The CDR3 DNA follows: TGTGCCAGCAGTGGAGGACAGACAGCTCAGCCCCAGCATTTT.